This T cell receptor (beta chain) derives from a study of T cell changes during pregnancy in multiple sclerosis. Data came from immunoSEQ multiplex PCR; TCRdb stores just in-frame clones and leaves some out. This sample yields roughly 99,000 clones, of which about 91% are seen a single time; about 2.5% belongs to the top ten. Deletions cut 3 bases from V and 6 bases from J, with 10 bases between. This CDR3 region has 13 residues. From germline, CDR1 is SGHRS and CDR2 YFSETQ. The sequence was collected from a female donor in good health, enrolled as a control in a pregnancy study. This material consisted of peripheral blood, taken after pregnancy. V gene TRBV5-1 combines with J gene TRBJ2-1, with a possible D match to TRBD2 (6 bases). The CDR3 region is CASSSDYFNEQFF. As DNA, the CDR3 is TGCGCCAGCAGCTCGGACTACTTCAATGAGCAGTTCTTC.